The 18 T cell receptor beta chains presented below share a single source sample, sequenced in a study of blood T cell repertoires in COVID-19. Clones were read by immunoSEQ multiplex PCR, and TCRdb kept only the in-frame ones, dropping some. The table includes roughly 340,000 clones, under 95% detected once. Sequenced input: peripheral blood. These receptors were obtained from a woman between 18 and 29 years old who had recovered from COVID-19.

The chain has TRBV5-1 and TRBJ1-1; D gene uncertain. The V end was cut by 4 bases, the J end by 3 bases, with 16 bases between. CDR1 is SGHRS and CDR2 is YFSETQ in the germline V gene. The CDR3 has 15 residues. CDR3 region: CASSPDPERHTEAFF. In DNA form, the CDR3 reads TGCGCCAGCAGCCCGGACCCCGAGCGGCACACTGAAGCTTTCTTT.

The rearrangement links TRBV10-2 to TRBJ2-2; D is undetermined. The CDR3 is made up of 14 amino acids. In germline, CDR1 is WSHSY, CDR2 SAAADI. Trimming pared 7 bases from V and 0 bases from J, leaving 9 bases between. The CDR3 DNA is TGCGCCAGCACCCCAGAAACGAACACCGGGGAGCTGTTTTTT. It translates to CASTPETNTGELFF.

V usage is TRBV7-8 and J usage is TRBJ1-2, with D perhaps TRBD1 (6 bases). V lost 4 bases and J lost 4, with 16 bases in between. Per the germline V gene, CDR1 is SGHVS and CDR2 is FQNEAQ. The CDR3 has 15 amino acids. In nucleotides, the CDR3 is TGTGCCAGCAGCTCACGACAGGAATGGAGCTATGGCTACACCTTC. As protein: CASSSRQEWSYGYTF.

The V and J genes are TRBV5-4 and TRBJ2-1, with unresolved D. This CDR3 region has 12 residues. V shed 1 base and J shed 4 bases, with 3 bases lying between them. The germline V gene encodes CDR1 SGHNT and CDR2 YYREEE (reference sequence). The CDR3 region has the DNA TGTGCCAGCAGCTTGCCATACAATGAGCAGTTCTTC. Protein: CASSLPYNEQFF.

Notes on this clone: Other nucleotide sequences in the sample specify the same CDR3. DNA of the CDR3: TGTGCCAGCAGCTCGGGACTAGCCTCCTACAATGAGCAGTTCTTC. It is translated as CASSSGLASYNEQFF. This chain uses TRBV11-2 with TRBJ2-1; the match to TRBD2 covers 9 bases. V trimming: 4 bases; J trimming: 0 bases; junction bases outside the gene matches: 1. The CDR3 runs 15 residues. Germline V gives CDR1 SGHAT, CDR2 FQNNGV.

This clone was observed once. This chain links TRBV5-1 with TRBJ1-2; tentative D call: TRBD1 (5 bases). This CDR3 region has 14 residues. Trimming shortened V by 3 bases and J by 4 bases, and 13 bases separated the two germline ends. Germline V lookup: CDR1 SGHRS, CDR2 YFSETQ. CDR3 DNA sequence: TGCGCCAGCAGCTCCCCCGGGGGTGGCTATGGCTACACCTTC. As protein: CASSSPGGGYGYTF.

The chain carries TRBV5-4 and TRBJ2-1; a weak D match, TRBD2 (6 bases). The germline gives CDR1 SGHNT, CDR2 YYREEE (reference sequence). The CDR3 consists of 14 residues. The V end lost 7 bases, the J end lost 8 bases, and 19 bases lay between the germline ends. CDR3 DNA: TGTGCCAGCTATAGTTCGGGAGCGGGCTATGAGCAGTTCTTC. It translates to CASYSSGAGYEQFF.

The chain employs TRBV18 and TRBJ2-2; D ambiguous. The CDR3 runs 11 residues. Germline lookup yields CDR1 KGHSH and CDR2 LQKENI. Trimming removed 6 bases from V and 4 bases from J, with 3 bases in between. The chain's CDR3 is CASSSTGELFF. CDR3 sequence (DNA): TGTGCCAGCTCCTCCACCGGGGAGCTGTTTTTT.

The chain recombines TRBV9 with TRBJ1-6; TRBD1 is a possible D gene (6 bases). Germline V gene lookup returns CDR1 SGDLS and CDR2 YYNGEE. The CDR3 totals 15 residues. Trimming shortened V by 0 bases and J by 7 bases, and 11 bases separated the two germline ends. For the CDR3, the DNA is TGTGCCAGCAGCGTAGGTGCAGGGGCGAATTCACCCCTCCACTTT. This sequence encodes CASSVGAGANSPLHF.

The V call is TRBV7-8, the J call TRBJ2-7; possible D gene TRBD1, 5 bases. From germline, CDR1 is SGHVS and CDR2 FQNEAQ. The CDR3 is 13 residues long. Trimming shortened V by 2 bases and J by 6 bases, and 11 bases separated the two germline ends. In nucleotides, the CDR3 is TGTGCCAGCAGCTTAAGGCAGGGTCGCGAGCAGTACGTC. Encoded protein: CASSLRQGREQYV.

With regard to this clone: This may be a read error: a much more frequent sequence differs by one nucleotide. In nucleotides, the CDR3 is TGTGCCAGCAGCATGGGACAGACCACAGATACGCAGTATTTT. Protein: CASSMGQTTDTQYF. The chain links TRBV5-4 to TRBJ2-3, with TRBD1 matching over 7 bases. This CDR3 comprises 14 residues. Germline CDR1 reads SGHNT; CDR2 reads YYREEE (reference sequence). J gave up 2 bases and V 4 bases, and 4 bases lay outside the gene matches.

This rearrangement joins TRBV21-1 to TRBJ2-4; the DNA was not compared with TRBD2, the D call given in the table. TRBV21-1 represents a pseudogene. The CDR3 length is 15 residues. CDR3 sequence (DNA): TGTGCCAGCAGCTGGAGCGGGAGAACCAAAAACATTCAGTACTTC. Its translation: CASSWSGRTKNIQYF.

The chain employs TRBV11-2 and TRBJ2-1, with D tentatively TRBD2 (6 bases). The CDR3 consists of 16 residues. Germline CDR1 SGHAT, CDR2 FQNNGV. V was clipped by 3 bases and J by 5 bases, with 17 bases between them. CDR3 DNA: TGTGCCAGCAGCTTCTACCGGGAGCCCCCAAACAATGAGCAGTTCTTC. It is translated as CASSFYREPPNNEQFF.

The V call is TRBV6-2 or TRBV6-3, the J call TRBJ2-3; D remains ambiguous. V lost 6 bases and J 3 bases, leaving 4 bases between the germline ends. The CDR3 loop spans 11 amino acids. From germline, CDR1 is MNHEY and CDR2 SVGEGT. The CDR3 sequence is CASSATDTQYF. In nucleotides, the CDR3 is TGTGCCAGCAGCGCGACAGATACGCAGTATTTT.

The genes are TRBV2 and TRBJ2-3; D gene unclear. Per germline, CDR1 SNHLY and CDR2 FYNNEI. Trimming left V 8 bases short and J 1 base short, with 13 bases between. This CDR3 has 14 residues. CDR3 sequence: CASQSRSGTDTQYF. The CDR3 nucleotides read TGTGCCAGCCAAAGCAGGTCCGGCACAGATACGCAGTATTTT.

The CDR3 region is CASSSGLAGEAYNEQFF. The CDR3 nucleotides are TGTGCCAGCAGCTCAGGCTTAGCGGGAGAAGCCTACAATGAGCAGTTCTTC. J is TRBJ2-1 and V is TRBV7-2; TRBD2 matches at 9 bases. V shed 4 bases, J shed 2 bases, and the junction held 9 bases outside the gene matches. The CDR3 totals 17 residues. Per germline, CDR1 SGHTA and CDR2 FQGNSA.

The chain employs TRBV13 and TRBJ2-5, with a tentative D call TRBD1 (6 bases). V dropped 2 bases and J dropped 5 bases, with 12 bases sitting between them. From germline, CDR1 is PRHDT and CDR2 FYEKMQ (reference sequence). This CDR3 contains 14 residues. CDR3 bases: TGTGCCAGCAGCTTAAGAGCGAGGGGGGAGACCCAGTACTTC. Amino acids: CASSLRARGETQYF.

V is TRBV5-6 and J is TRBJ2-6, with D unclear. Germline V gene lookup returns CDR1 SGHDT and CDR2 YYEEEE. CDR3 size: 12 residues. Trimming pared 3 bases from V and 6 bases from J, leaving 4 bases between. The chain's CDR3 is CASSSQANVLTF. The CDR3 DNA follows: TGTGCCAGCAGCTCCCAGGCCAACGTCCTGACTTTC.